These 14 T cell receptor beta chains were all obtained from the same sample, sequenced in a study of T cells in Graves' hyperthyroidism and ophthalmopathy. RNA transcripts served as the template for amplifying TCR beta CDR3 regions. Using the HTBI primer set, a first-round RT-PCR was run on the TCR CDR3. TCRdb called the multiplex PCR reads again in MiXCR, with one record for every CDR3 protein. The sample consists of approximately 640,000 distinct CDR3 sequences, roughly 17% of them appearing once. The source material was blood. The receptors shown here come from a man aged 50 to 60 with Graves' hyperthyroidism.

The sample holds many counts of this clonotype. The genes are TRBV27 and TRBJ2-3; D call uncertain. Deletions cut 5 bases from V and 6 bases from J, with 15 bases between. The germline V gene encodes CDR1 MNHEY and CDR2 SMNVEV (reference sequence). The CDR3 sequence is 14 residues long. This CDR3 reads CASSLQSLGDTQYF. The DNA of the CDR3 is TGTGCCAGCAGTCTACAGTCCTTAGGGGATACGCAGTATTTT.

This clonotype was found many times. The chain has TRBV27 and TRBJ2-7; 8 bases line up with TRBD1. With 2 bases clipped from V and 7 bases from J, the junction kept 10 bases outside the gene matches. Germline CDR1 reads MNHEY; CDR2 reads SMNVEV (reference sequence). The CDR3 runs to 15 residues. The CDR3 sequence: CASSLPDRVGEEQYF. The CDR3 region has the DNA TGTGCCAGCAGTTTACCGGACAGGGTAGGAGAAGAGCAGTACTTC.

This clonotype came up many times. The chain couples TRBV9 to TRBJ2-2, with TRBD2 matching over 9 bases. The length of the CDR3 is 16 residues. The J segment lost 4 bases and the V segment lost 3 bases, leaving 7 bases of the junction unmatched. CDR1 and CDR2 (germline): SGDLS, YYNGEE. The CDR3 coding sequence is TGTGCCAGCAGCGAAGCGGGAGGTTACGTCACCGGGGAGCTGTTTTTT. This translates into CASSEAGGYVTGELFF.

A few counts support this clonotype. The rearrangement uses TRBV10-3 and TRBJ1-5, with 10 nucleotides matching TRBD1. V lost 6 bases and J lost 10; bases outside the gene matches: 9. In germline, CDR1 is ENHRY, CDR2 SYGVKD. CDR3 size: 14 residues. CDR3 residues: CAIRGQGPFHPQHF. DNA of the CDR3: TGTGCCATCAGGGGACAGGGGCCCTTCCACCCCCAGCATTTT.

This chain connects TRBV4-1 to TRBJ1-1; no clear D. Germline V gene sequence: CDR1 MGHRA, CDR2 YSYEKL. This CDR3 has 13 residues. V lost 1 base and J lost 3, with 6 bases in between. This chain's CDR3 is CASSQVGDTEAFF. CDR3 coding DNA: TGCGCCAGCAGCCAAGTCGGGGACACTGAAGCTTTCTTT.

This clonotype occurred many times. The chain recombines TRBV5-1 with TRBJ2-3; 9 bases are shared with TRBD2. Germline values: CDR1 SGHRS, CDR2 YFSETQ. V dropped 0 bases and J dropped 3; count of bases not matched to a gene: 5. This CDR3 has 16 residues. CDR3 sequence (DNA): TGCGCCAGCAGCTTGGATCCGACTAGCGGAACAGATACGCAGTATTTT. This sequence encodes CASSLDPTSGTDTQYF.

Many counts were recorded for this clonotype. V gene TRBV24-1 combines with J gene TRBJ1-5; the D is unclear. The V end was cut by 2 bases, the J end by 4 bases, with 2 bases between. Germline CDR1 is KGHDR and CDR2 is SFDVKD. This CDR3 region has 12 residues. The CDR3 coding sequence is TGTGCCACCAGTGATTCAAATCAGCCCCAGCATTTT. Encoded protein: CATSDSNQPQHF.

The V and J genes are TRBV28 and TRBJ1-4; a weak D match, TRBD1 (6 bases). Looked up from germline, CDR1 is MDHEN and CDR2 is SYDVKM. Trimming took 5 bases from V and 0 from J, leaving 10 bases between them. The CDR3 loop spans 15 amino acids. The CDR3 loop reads CASSPKGATNEKLFF. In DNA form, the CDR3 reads TGTGCCAGCAGTCCAAAGGGGGCAACTAATGAAAAACTGTTTTTT.

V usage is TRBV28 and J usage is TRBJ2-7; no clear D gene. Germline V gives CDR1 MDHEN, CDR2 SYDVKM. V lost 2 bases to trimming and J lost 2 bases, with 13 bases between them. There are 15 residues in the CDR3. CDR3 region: CASSLDSDIAYEQYF. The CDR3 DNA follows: TGTGCCAGCAGTTTAGATAGTGACATAGCCTACGAGCAGTACTTC.

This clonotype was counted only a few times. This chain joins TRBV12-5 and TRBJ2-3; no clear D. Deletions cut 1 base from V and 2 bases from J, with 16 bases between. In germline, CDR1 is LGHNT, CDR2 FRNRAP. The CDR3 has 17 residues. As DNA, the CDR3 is TGTGCTAGTGGTTTGGGGGATGGCAGAGTCATCACAGATACGCAGTATTTT. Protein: CASGLGDGRVITDTQYF.

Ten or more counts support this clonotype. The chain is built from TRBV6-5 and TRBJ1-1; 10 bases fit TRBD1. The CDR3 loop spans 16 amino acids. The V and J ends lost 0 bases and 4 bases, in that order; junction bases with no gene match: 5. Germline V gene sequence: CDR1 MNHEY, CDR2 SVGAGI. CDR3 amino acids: CASSYSQTGGSTEAFF. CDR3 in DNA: TGTGCCAGCAGTTACTCCCAGACAGGGGGCAGCACTGAAGCTTTCTTT.

Here the CDR3 reads CASRGDTGYYEQYF. In DNA form, the CDR3 reads TGTGCCAGCAGGGGGGATACAGGGTACTACGAGCAGTACTTC. The chain recombines TRBV28 with TRBJ2-7; tentatively, D is TRBD1 (6 bases). The germline gives CDR1 MDHEN, CDR2 SYDVKM. The CDR3 totals 14 residues. V was pared by 6 bases and J by 3 bases, with 15 bases between. The whole variable domain, remainder taken from reference TRBV28 and TRBJ2-7, is DVKVTQSSRYLVKRTGEKVFLECVQDMDHENMFWYRQDPGLGLRLIYFSYDVKMKEKGDIPEGYSVSREKKERFSLILESASTNQTSMYLCASRGDTGYYEQYFGPGTRLTVT.

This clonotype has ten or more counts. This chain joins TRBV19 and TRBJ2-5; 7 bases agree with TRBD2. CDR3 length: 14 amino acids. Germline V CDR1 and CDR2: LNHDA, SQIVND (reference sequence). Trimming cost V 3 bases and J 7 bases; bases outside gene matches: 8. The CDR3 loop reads CASSMAGERRTQYF. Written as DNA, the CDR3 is TGTGCCAGTAGTATGGCGGGGGAAAGGCGGACCCAGTACTTC. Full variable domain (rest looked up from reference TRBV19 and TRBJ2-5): DGGITQSPKYLFRKEGQNVTLSCEQNLNHDAMYWYRQDPGQGLRLIYYSQIVNDFQKGDIAEGYSVSREKKESFPLTVTSAQKNPTAFYLCASSMAGERRTQYFGPGTRLLVL.

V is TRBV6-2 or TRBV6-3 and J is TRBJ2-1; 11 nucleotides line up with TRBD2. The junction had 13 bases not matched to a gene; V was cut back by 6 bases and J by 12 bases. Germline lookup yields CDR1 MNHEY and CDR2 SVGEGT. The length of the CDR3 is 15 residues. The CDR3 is CASSPGTSGARVQFF. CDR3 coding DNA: TGTGCCAGCAGCCCAGGGACTAGCGGAGCTAGGGTGCAGTTCTTC.